The 9 T cell receptor beta chains below all came from one sample that was sequenced in a study of T cells in Graves' hyperthyroidism and ophthalmopathy. Researchers amplified the TCR beta CDR3 regions from RNA transcripts. Initially, a first-round RT-PCR of the TCR CDR3 employed the HTBI primer set. Via MiXCR, TCRdb re-called the multiplex PCR reads, giving one row per CDR3 protein. The sample shows 300,000 to 400,000 distinct CDR3 sequences, around 18% of them seen only once. Sequencing was done on a sample of blood. Receptors were obtained from a man aged 18-30 years with Graves' ophthalmopathy.

This clonotype was picked up a small number of times. V is TRBV6-1 and J is TRBJ2-1; possibly TRBD2 for D (7 bases). The V and J ends lost 5 bases and 3 bases respectively, with 26 bases between them. The CDR3 length is 19 residues. Germline loops: CDR1 MNHNS, CDR2 SASEGT. CDR3 nucleotides: TGTGCCAGCAGTCGAAAGCGGGGTCCGTGGCGGGGGCACTACAATGAGCAGTTCTTC. Translation gives CASSRKRGPWRGHYNEQFF.

Many counts were recorded for this clonotype. The chain employs TRBV12-3 or TRBV12-4 and TRBJ2-2, with D hard to call. The CDR3 length is 12 residues. V lost 5 bases, J lost 4 bases, and 5 bases lay in between. CDR3 sequence (DNA): TGTGCCAGCAGTACGGCCACCGGGGAGCTGTTTTTT. It codes for CASSTATGELFF.

This clonotype was seen more than once but under ten times. The V and J genes are TRBV12-3 or TRBV12-4 and TRBJ1-4; a possible D gene is TRBD1 (5 bases). V was pared by 6 bases and J by 14 bases, with 25 bases between. The CDR3 has 15 amino acids. CDR3 DNA sequence: TGTGCCAGCAGACCCGCCCCCGGGACGTCCAATGGCCTGTTTTTT. Residues: CASRPAPGTSNGLFF.

The V call is TRBV6-2 or TRBV6-3, the J call TRBJ2-7, with D tentatively TRBD1 or TRBD2 (5 bases each). Germline assignment: CDR1 MNHEY and CDR2 SVGEGT. The CDR3 totals 15 residues. Trimming cost V 0 bases and J 3 bases, with 12 bases left between them. CDR3: CASSYSHRRNYEQYF. The CDR3 coding sequence is TGTGCCAGCAGTTACTCCCACAGGAGGAACTACGAGCAGTACTTC.

This clonotype was detected ten times or more. The rearrangement links TRBV12-3 or TRBV12-4 to TRBJ1-1; possible D gene TRBD1, 5 bases. Between the trimmed V and J ends, which lost 7 bases and 3 bases, there was a span of 24 bases. This CDR3 has 17 amino acids. The CDR3 loop is CASTLLVGRTGDTEAFF. The DNA for the CDR3 is TGTGCCAGCACCCTACTGGTGGGGCGGACGGGGGACACTGAAGCTTTCTTT.

This clonotype showed up many times. The V gene is TRBV11-2, the J gene TRBJ2-2, with D uncertain. Trimming stripped 2 bases from V and 4 bases from J, with 5 bases between. The CDR3 loop spans 13 amino acids. Germline V gives CDR1 SGHAT, CDR2 FQNNGV. The CDR3 DNA sequence: TGTGCCAGCAGCTTATCAGTCACCGGGGAGCTGTTTTTT. Its protein product is CASSLSVTGELFF.

DNA for the CDR3: TGTGCCAGCAGTCGACAGGGTAAAGAGACCCAGTACTTC. It specifies CASSRQGKETQYF. V usage is TRBV12-3 or TRBV12-4 and J usage is TRBJ2-5, with TRBD1 matching over 7 bases. Trimming at V came to 5 bases and at J to 3 bases, leaving 3 bases not matched to a gene. The CDR3 consists of 13 residues.

This clonotype was seen repeatedly, ten times or more. This chain connects TRBV6-1 to TRBJ2-7; D is unclear. Trimming removed 5 bases from V and 6 bases from J, with 8 bases in between. Germline V CDR1 and CDR2: MNHNS, SASEGT. CDR3 length: 11 residues. The CDR3 sequence: CASSYYPEQYF. CDR3 in DNA: TGTGCCAGCAGTTATTACCCCGAGCAGTACTTC.

The chain combines TRBV14 with TRBJ2-7; TRBD1 matches 12 bases. The CDR3 has 15 residues. After removal of 5 bases from V and 5 bases from J, the junction contained 7 bases not matched to a gene. Germline V gives CDR1 SGHDN, CDR2 FVKESK. CDR3 coding DNA: TGTGCCAGCAGCTCGCCGGGACAGGGGGCCCACGAGCAGTACTTC. It translates to CASSSPGQGAHEQYF.